Below, one T cell receptor beta chain is given with its context. The antigen remains undetermined. CDR1 and CDR2 from the germline V gene are SGHVT and SQSDAQ. CDR3 size: 17 residues. V was pared by 5 bases and J by 0 bases, with 17 bases between. This specimen comes from a study of STAT5B mutations in CD4+ large granular lymphocyte leukemia. Study-level findings and limits: No patients shared main leukemic clonotypes, though about 24% appeared at low frequency elsewhere. Compared with healthy controls (2/35), patient top clones favored TRBV06 (8/27).

Data came from immunoSEQ multiplex PCR; TCRdb stores just in-frame clones and leaves some out. Here the sample spans 31,000 or so clones, 70% to 75% being singletons. The V call is TRBV7-4, the J call TRBJ1-3; unclear D gene. The source material was CD4+ T cells from blood buffy coats. The TCR comes from a human donor in good health. CDR3 bases: TGTGCCAGCAGCCTCCAGGACGGACTAAGCTCTGGAAACACCATATATTTT. This gives the protein CASSLQDGLSSGNTIYF.